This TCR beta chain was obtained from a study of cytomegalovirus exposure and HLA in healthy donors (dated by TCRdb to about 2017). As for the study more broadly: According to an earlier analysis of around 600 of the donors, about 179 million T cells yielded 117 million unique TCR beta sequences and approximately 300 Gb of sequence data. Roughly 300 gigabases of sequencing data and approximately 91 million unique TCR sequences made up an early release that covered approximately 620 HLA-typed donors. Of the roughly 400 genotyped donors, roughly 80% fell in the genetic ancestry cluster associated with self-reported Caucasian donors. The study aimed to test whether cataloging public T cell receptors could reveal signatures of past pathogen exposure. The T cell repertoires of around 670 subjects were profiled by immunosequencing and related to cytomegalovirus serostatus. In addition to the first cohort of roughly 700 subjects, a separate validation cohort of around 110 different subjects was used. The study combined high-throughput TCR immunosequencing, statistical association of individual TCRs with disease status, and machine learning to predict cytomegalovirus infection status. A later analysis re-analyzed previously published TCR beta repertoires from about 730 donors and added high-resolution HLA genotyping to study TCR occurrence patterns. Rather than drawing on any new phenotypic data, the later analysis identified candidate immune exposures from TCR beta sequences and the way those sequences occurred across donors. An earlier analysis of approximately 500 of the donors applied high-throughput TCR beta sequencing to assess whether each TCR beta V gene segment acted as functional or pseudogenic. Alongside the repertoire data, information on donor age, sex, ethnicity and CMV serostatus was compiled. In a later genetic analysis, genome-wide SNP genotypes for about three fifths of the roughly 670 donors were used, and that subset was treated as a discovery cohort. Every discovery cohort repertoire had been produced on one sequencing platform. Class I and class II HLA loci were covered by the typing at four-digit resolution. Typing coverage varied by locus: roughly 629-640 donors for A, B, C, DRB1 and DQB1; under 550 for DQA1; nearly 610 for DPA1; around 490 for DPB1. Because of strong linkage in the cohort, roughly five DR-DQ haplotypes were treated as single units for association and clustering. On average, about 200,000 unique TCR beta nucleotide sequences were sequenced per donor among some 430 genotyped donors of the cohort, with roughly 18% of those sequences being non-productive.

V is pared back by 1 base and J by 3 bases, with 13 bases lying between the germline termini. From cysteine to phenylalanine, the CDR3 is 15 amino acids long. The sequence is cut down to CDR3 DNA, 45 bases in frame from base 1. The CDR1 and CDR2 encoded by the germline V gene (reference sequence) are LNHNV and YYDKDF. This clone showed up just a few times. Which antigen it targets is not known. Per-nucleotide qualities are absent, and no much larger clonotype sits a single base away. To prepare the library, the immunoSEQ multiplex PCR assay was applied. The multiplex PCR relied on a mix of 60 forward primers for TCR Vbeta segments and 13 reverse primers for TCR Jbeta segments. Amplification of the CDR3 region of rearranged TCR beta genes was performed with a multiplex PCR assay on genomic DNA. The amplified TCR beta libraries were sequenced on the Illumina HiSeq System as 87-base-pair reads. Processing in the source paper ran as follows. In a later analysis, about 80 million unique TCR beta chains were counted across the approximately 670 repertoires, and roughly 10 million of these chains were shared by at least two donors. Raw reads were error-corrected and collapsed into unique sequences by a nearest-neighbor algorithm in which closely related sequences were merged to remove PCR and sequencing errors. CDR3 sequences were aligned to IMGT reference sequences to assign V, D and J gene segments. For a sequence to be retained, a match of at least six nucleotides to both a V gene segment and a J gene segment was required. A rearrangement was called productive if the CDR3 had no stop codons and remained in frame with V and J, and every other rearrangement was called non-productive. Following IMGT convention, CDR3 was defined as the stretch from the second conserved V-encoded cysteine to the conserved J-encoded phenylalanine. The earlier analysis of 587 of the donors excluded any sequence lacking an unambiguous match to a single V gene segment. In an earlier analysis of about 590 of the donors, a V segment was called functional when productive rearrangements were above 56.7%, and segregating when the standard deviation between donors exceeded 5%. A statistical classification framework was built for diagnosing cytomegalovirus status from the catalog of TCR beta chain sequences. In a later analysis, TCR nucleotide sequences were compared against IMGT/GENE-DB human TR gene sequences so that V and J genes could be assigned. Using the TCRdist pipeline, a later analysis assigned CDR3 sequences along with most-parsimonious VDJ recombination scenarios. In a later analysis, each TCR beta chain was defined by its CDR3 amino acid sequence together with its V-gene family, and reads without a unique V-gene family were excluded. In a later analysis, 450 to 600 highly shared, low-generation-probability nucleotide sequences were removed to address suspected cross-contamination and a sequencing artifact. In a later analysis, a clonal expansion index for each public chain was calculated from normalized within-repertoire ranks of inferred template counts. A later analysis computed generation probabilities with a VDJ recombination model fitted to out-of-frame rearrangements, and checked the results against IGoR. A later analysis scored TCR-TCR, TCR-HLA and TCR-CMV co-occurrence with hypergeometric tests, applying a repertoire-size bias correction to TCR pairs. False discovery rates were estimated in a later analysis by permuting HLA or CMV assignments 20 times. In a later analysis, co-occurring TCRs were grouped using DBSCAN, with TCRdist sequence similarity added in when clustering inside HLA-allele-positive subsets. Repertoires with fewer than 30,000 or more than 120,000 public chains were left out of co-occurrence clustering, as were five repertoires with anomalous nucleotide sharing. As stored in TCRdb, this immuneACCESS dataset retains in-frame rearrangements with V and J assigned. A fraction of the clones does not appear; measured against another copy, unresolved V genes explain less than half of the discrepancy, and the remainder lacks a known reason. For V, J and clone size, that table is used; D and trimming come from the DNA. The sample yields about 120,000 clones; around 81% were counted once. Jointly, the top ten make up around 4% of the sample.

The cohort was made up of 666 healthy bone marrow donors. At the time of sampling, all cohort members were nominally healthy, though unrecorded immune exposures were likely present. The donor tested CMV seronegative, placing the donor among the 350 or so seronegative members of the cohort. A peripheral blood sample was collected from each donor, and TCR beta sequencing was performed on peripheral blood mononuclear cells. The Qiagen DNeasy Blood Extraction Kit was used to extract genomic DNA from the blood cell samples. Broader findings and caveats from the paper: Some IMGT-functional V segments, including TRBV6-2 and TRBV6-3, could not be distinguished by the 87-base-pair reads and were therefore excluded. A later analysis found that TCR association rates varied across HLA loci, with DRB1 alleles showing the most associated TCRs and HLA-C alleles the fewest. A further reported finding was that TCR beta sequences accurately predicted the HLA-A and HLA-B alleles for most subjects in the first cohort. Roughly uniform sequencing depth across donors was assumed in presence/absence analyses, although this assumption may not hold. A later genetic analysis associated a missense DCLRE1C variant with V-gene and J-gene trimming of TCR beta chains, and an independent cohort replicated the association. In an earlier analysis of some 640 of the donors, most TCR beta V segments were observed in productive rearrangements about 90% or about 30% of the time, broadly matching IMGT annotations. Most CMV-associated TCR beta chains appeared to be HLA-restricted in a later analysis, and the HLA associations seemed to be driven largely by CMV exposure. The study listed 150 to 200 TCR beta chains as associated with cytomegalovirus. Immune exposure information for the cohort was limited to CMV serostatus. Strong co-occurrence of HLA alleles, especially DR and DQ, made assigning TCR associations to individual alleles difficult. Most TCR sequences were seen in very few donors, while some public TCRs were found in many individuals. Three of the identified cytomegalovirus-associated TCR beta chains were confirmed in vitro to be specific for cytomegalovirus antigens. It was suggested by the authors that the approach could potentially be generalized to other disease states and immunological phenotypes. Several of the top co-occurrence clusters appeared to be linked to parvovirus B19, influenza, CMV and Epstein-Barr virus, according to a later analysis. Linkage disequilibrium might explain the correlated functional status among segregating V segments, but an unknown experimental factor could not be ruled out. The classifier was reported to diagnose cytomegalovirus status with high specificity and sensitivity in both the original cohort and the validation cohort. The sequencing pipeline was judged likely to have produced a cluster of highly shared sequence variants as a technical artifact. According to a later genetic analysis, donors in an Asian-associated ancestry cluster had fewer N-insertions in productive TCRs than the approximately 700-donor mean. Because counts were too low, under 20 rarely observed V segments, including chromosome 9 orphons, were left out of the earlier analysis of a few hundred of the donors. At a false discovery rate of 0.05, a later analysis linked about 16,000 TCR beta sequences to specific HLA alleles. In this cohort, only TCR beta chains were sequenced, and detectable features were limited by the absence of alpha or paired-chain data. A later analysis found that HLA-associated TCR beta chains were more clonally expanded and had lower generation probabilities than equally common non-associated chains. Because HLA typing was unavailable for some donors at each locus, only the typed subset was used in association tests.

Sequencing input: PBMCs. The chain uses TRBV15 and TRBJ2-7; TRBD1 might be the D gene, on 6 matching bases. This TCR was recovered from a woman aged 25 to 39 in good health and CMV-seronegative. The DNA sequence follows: TGTGCCACCAGCAGAGTTCTTCAGGGGAACTACGAGCAGTACTTC. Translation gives CATSRVLQGNYEQYF.